Listed here are 30 T cell receptor beta chains from one sample, sequenced in a study of PD-L1 blockade in urothelial cancer. Clones were sequenced by immunoSEQ multiplex PCR, and TCRdb holds only the in-frame ones, with some missing. The top ten hold 1.5% to 2.5% of the sample, which has roughly 39,000 clones, roughly 90% seen once. Sample: PBMCs, taken around atezolizumab (anti-PD-L1) treatment. These receptors originate from a man aged 60-69 years with urothelial cancer.

The gene calls are TRBV28 and TRBJ2-7; a possible D gene is TRBD1 (5 bases). The CDR3 runs 12 residues. V was pared by 2 bases and J by 5 bases, with 7 bases between. CDR1 and CDR2 from the germline V gene are MDHEN and SYDVKM. This chain's CDR3 is CASSLVGDEQYF. CDR3 DNA sequence: TGTGCCAGCAGTTTAGTAGGGGACGAGCAGTACTTC.

This chain connects TRBV18 to TRBJ2-5; D might be TRBD2 (6 bases). The CDR3 spans 15 residues. CDR1 and CDR2 (germline): KGHSH, LQKENI. The ends were cut back, 6 bases at V and 2 bases at J, with 16 bases in the middle. The CDR3 is CASSPFRGDQETQYF. In DNA form, the CDR3 reads TGTGCCAGCTCTCCCTTTCGCGGGGATCAAGAGACCCAGTACTTC.

This sequence joins TRBV19 and TRBJ2-1, with 11 bases identical to TRBD2. The ends lost 4 bases at V and 5 bases at J; junction bases unmatched: 1. The CDR3 is made up of 14 amino acids. Germline V gives CDR1 LNHDA, CDR2 SQIVND (reference sequence). The CDR3, as DNA: TGTGCCAGTAGTACGGGACTAGCGGACAATGAGCAGTTCTTC. It codes for CASSTGLADNEQFF. Full variable domain (remainder filled in from reference TRBV19 and TRBJ2-1): DGGITQSPKYLFRKEGQNVTLSCEQNLNHDAMYWYRQDPGQGLRLIYYSQIVNDFQKGDIAEGYSVSREKKESFPLTVTSAQKNPTAFYLCASSTGLADNEQFFGPGTRLTVL.

This chain connects TRBV5-1 to TRBJ2-1, with 7 bases identical to TRBD1. Losses at the gene ends were 4 bases for V and 7 bases for J; bases not matched to a gene: 8. In germline, CDR1 is SGHRS, CDR2 YFSETQ. The CDR3 consists of 14 residues. CDR3 protein: CASSPDRVENEQFF. The CDR3 region has the DNA TGCGCCAGCAGCCCAGACAGGGTTGAGAATGAGCAGTTCTTC.

This chain uses TRBV5-1 with TRBJ2-3; TRBD2 aligns across 12 bases. The germline V gene encodes CDR1 SGHRS and CDR2 YFSETQ. V lost 4 bases and J lost 3; bases outside the gene matches: 3. The CDR3 covers 15 residues. The CDR3 coding sequence is TGCGCCAGCAGCCTGACTAGCGGGAGTACAGATACGCAGTATTTT. Amino acids: CASSLTSGSTDTQYF.

The rearrangement links TRBV5-1 to TRBJ2-5; 7 bases map to TRBD2. Trimming removed 4 bases from V and 2 bases from J; junction bases left unmatched: 8. This CDR3 has 15 residues. CDR1 is SGHRS, CDR2 YFSETQ, per germline. Written as DNA, the CDR3 is TGCGCCAGCAGCCTCTCTACTAGCGAGCAAGAGACCCAGTACTTC. This codes for CASSLSTSEQETQYF.

Note on this clone: The junction shows a germline mismatch at one end, possibly a read error. The V call is TRBV7-9, the J call TRBJ2-5; 9 bases match TRBD1. Germline loops: CDR1 SEHNR, CDR2 FQNEAQ (reference sequence). This CDR3 contains 15 residues. CDR3: CASSSPGQGTVVWNF. CDR3 nucleotides: TGTGCCAGCAGCTCGCCCGGACAGGGGACGGTGGTTTGGAACTTC.

This chain uses TRBV10-1 with TRBJ2-3; 11 bases agree with TRBD2. Unmatched junction bases numbered 18, after V lost 4 bases and J lost 3 bases. The CDR3 length is 20 residues. Germline CDR1 reads WNHNN; CDR2 reads SYGVQD (reference sequence). CDR3 amino acids: CASSGNRGGLAGGRTDTQYF. The CDR3 nucleotides are TGCGCCAGCAGTGGGAACAGGGGGGGGTTAGCGGGAGGGCGGACAGATACGCAGTATTTT.

The table lists this clone with a count of one. V and J are TRBV27 and TRBJ2-5; D might be TRBD2 (7 bases). The CDR3 has 15 residues. CDR1 and CDR2 (germline): MNHEY, SMNVEV (reference sequence). V was clipped by 10 bases and J by 6 bases, with 24 bases between them. The CDR3 nucleotides are TGTGCCACCAACAGCGCGGGGGCCGGGCAACAGACCCAGTACTTC. Protein product: CATNSAGAGQQTQYF.

The chain employs TRBV2 and TRBJ2-5; unclear D gene. V lost 3 bases and J lost 5, with 13 bases in between. The CDR3 has 14 residues. Looked up from germline, CDR1 is SNHLY and CDR2 is FYNNEI. The CDR3 region has the DNA TGTGCCAGCAGTGACCTGGTCGTCGGGGAGACCCAGTACTTC. Amino acids: CASSDLVVGETQYF.

This chain links TRBV5-4 with TRBJ1-1, with 8 bases identical to TRBD1. CDR1 is SGHNT, CDR2 YYREEE, per germline (reference sequence). The CDR3 contains 16 residues. V shed 4 bases, J shed 4 bases, and the junction held 12 bases outside the gene matches. The CDR3 DNA follows: TGTGCCAGCAGCCGGGAAACAGGGGGAGGTAGCACTGAAGCTTTCTTT. Its protein product is CASSRETGGGSTEAFF.

The chain joins TRBV12-5 to TRBJ1-3; weak D call: TRBD1 (6 bases). The germline gives CDR1 LGHNT, CDR2 FRNRAP. Trimming left V 6 bases short and J 1 base short, with 13 bases between. The length of the CDR3 is 15 residues. The CDR3 protein is CASGDRSLSGNTIYF. CDR3 sequence (DNA): TGTGCTAGTGGAGACAGGAGCTTATCTGGAAACACCATATATTTT.

This chain connects TRBV7-2 to TRBJ2-1, with 7 bases matching TRBD1. V was clipped by 5 bases and J by 0 bases; unmatched bases: 4. This CDR3 contains 15 residues. Germline V gene sequence: CDR1 SGHTA, CDR2 FQGNSA. DNA of the CDR3: TGTGCCAGCAGCACCGGGGACAGCTCCTACAATGAGCAGTTCTTC. Protein: CASSTGDSSYNEQFF.

The V and J genes are TRBV11-3 and TRBJ1-4; TRBD1 matches at 8 bases. From germline, CDR1 is SGHNT and CDR2 YENEEA. This CDR3 comprises 15 residues. V lost 1 base to trimming and J lost 8 bases; unmatched junction nucleotides: 6. The CDR3 is CASSLAGGAGEKLFF. CDR3 nucleotide sequence: TGTGCCAGCAGCTTAGCAGGGGGCGCGGGAGAAAAACTGTTTTTT.

The gene calls are TRBV27 and TRBJ1-4, with TRBD1 matching over 12 bases. Germline CDR1 and CDR2: MNHEY and SMNVEV (reference sequence). There are 19 residues in the CDR3. J gave up 8 bases and V 4 bases, and 17 bases lay outside the gene matches. CDR3 region: CASSSPPGQGAHRGEKLFF. For the CDR3, the DNA is TGTGCCAGCAGTTCGCCCCCGGGACAGGGGGCCCACCGTGGGGAAAAACTGTTTTTT.

The gene calls are TRBV5-1 and TRBJ1-2; TRBD1 is a possible D gene (5 bases). This CDR3 contains 15 residues. Looked up from germline, CDR1 is SGHRS and CDR2 is YFSETQ. V gave up 2 bases and J gave up 4 bases, with 15 bases separating them. The CDR3 DNA reads as TGCGCCAGCAGCTTTGGAGACAGTAACTTCTATGGCTACACCTTC. It yields the protein CASSFGDSNFYGYTF.

This chain's CDR3 is CASSSAGLEGGHEQYF. The CDR3, as DNA: TGCGCCAGCAGCTCCGCGGGTTTGGAGGGAGGTCACGAGCAGTACTTC. The chain joins TRBV5-1 to TRBJ2-7; TRBD2 might be the D (6 bases). The V end lost 3 bases, the J end lost 5 bases, and 21 bases lay between the germline ends. Germline V gives CDR1 SGHRS, CDR2 YFSETQ. There are 16 residues in the CDR3.

The chain uses TRBV13 and TRBJ2-7; perhaps TRBD2 as D (7 bases). This CDR3 is built from 15 residues. Germline loops: CDR1 PRHDT, CDR2 FYEKMQ (reference sequence). Trimming cost V 1 base and J 1 base, with 11 bases left between them. CDR3 coding DNA: TGTGCCAGCAGCTTAGAGGGGGGGCAGTCCTACGAGCAGTACTTC. It is translated as CASSLEGGQSYEQYF.

The chain joins TRBV25-1 to TRBJ2-1; 9 bases agree with TRBD2. Germline V gene data show CDR1 as MGHDK and CDR2 as SYGVNS. This CDR3 spans 16 amino acids. The trim removed 1 base at V and 15 bases at J, leaving 16 bases unmatched. The chain's CDR3 is CASSELAAGGTQGLFF. In nucleotides, the CDR3 is TGTGCCAGCAGTGAATTAGCGGCGGGAGGGACCCAAGGGTTGTTCTTC.

The chain employs TRBV5-1 and TRBJ2-7; weak D call: TRBD1 (6 bases). Between the trimmed V and J ends, which lost 4 bases and 2 bases, there was a span of 16 bases. Per germline, CDR1 SGHRS and CDR2 YFSETQ. This CDR3 spans 15 amino acids. The DNA for the CDR3 is TGCGCCAGCAGCCTACAGGGAACCGTTACCTACGAGCAGTACTTC. Its protein is CASSLQGTVTYEQYF.

This clone has just one count. V usage is TRBV14 and J usage is TRBJ2-1, with 9 positions matching TRBD2. This CDR3 contains 15 residues. Germline V CDR1 and CDR2: SGHDN, FVKESK. The V segment lost 7 bases and the J segment 7 bases; nucleotides outside the gene matches: 11. This CDR3 is CASTSAGGAGNEQFF. The CDR3 DNA is TGTGCCAGCACCTCAGCGGGGGGCGCTGGGAATGAGCAGTTCTTC.

The CDR3 nucleotides are TGTGCCAGCAGCTTAGGACAACTAGAGACCCAGTACTTC. It yields the protein CASSLGQLETQYF. The chain joins TRBV7-6 to TRBJ2-5; unclear D gene. The CDR3 runs 13 residues. V was shortened by 1 base and J by 4 bases, with 7 bases between the two germline ends. The V gene's germline CDR1 is SGHVS and CDR2 FNYEAQ.

The rearrangement links TRBV7-3 to TRBJ2-1; the match to TRBD2 covers 11 bases. Germline CDR1 is SGHTA and CDR2 is FQGTGA. The CDR3 sequence is 15 residues long. V shed 3 bases, J shed 8 bases, and the junction held 6 bases outside the gene matches. CDR3 amino acids: CASSFSGGAGYEQFF. CDR3 coding DNA: TGTGCCAGCAGCTTTAGCGGGGGGGCTGGTTATGAGCAGTTCTTC.

V gene TRBV27 combines with J gene TRBJ2-3; 11 positions agree with TRBD2. The germline V gene has CDR1 MNHEY and CDR2 SMNVEV (reference sequence). This CDR3 is 15 amino acids long. The J segment lost 3 bases and the V segment lost 3 bases, leaving 2 bases of the junction unmatched. DNA of the CDR3: TGTGCCAGCAGTTTTGGGACTAGCGGTACAGATACGCAGTATTTT. It translates to CASSFGTSGTDTQYF.

This chain links TRBV6-5 with TRBJ1-4; D gene uncertain. V lost 5 bases and J lost 7, with 14 bases in between. In germline, CDR1 is MNHEY, CDR2 SVGAGI. The CDR3 extends over 14 amino acids. This chain's CDR3 is CASSPLGRVEKLFF. The CDR3 region has the DNA TGTGCCAGCAGTCCCCTAGGGAGGGTTGAAAAACTGTTTTTT.

The chain couples TRBV9 to TRBJ2-7, with TRBD2 matching 9 bases. From germline, CDR1 is SGDLS and CDR2 YYNGEE. The CDR3 contains 16 residues. The ends lost 0 bases at V and 2 bases at J; junction bases unmatched: 6. The CDR3 reads CASSVGNSGGTYEQYF. In DNA form, the CDR3 reads TGTGCCAGCAGCGTAGGAAATAGCGGGGGCACCTACGAGCAGTACTTC.

This chain uses TRBV11-1 with TRBJ2-7, with 9 positions matching TRBD1. The length of the CDR3 is 14 residues. In germline, CDR1 is SGHAT, CDR2 FQDESV (reference sequence). V lost 0 bases, J lost 3 bases, and 0 bases stayed unmatched. The CDR3 nucleotides are TGTGCCAGCAGCTTAGCGGACAGGGGCTACGAGCAGTACTTC. Translated, it gives CASSLADRGYEQYF. Complete variable domain (other parts from reference TRBV11-1 and TRBJ2-7): EAEVAQSPRYKITEKSQAVAFWCDPISGHATLYWYRQILGQGPELLVQFQDESVVDDSQLPKDRFSAERLKGVDSTLKIQPAELGDSAMYLCASSLADRGYEQYFGPGTRLTVT.

The chain links TRBV4-2 to TRBJ1-1; D may be TRBD1 (6 bases). The CDR3 loop spans 15 amino acids. Germline V CDR1 and CDR2: LGHNA, YNFKEQ. The ends were cut back, 4 bases at V and 1 base at J, with 13 bases in the middle. The CDR3 reads CASSPPDRWNTEAFF. CDR3 nucleotide sequence: TGTGCCAGCAGCCCACCAGACAGGTGGAACACTGAAGCTTTCTTT.

The chain combines TRBV2 with TRBJ2-1; TRBD2 matches 9 bases. The CDR3 totals 15 residues. V lost 6 bases and J lost 7; bases outside the gene matches: 10. Germline V gives CDR1 SNHLY, CDR2 FYNNEI. CDR3 DNA sequence: TGTGCCAGCAGCCCACTAGCGGGCTCCTGGAATGAGCAGTTCTTC. It encodes CASSPLAGSWNEQFF.

This chain uses TRBV10-3 with TRBJ2-3; 9 nucleotides align to TRBD2. The CDR3 length is 15 residues. Germline V gene lookup returns CDR1 ENHRY and CDR2 SYGVKD. J gave up 3 bases and V 5 bases, and 6 bases lay outside the gene matches. In DNA form, the CDR3 reads TGTGCCATCAGTCCGGGACTAGCCGAAACAGATACGCAGTATTTT. It is translated as CAISPGLAETDTQYF.